This TCR beta chain was sequenced during a study of blood T cells in healthy people across ages. Study outcomes and limitations: TCR beta diversity was tightly associated with the proportion of naive T cells.

Total RNA, at least 5.5 micrograms per sample, came from PBMCs. The second PCR ran about 6 to 11 cycles with a sample-barcoded 5' primer and J-beta primers. TCRdb reprocessed the 5' RACE reads with MiXCR, giving one entry per CDR3 protein. Here the sample spans roughly 1.5 million distinct CDR3 sequences, roughly two fifths being singletons. This clonotype came up once. The antigen is unknown. Sequenced: blood. The source of this sequence is a woman under 30 in good health.

As DNA, the CDR3 is TGTGCCAGCAAACCGGGACTAGCGGTGTCTGAGACCCAGTTCTTC. Translating it yields CASKPGLAVSETQFF. This chain joins TRBV12-3 or TRBV12-4 and TRBJ2-5, with 11 bases lining up with TRBD2. Judging by the DNA end, TRBJ2-1 fits better; the J call may be wrong. The CDR3 sequence is 15 residues long.